This T cell receptor (beta chain) was obtained from a study of cytomegalovirus exposure and HLA in healthy donors (dated by TCRdb to the late 2010s). The study in broad terms: In an earlier analysis of roughly 500 of the donors, 276 Gb of sequence data and 90 million to 130 million unique TCR beta sequences from 180 million or so T cells were reported. Among the roughly 400 genotyped donors, roughly 80% belonged to the genetic ancestry cluster associated with self-reported Caucasian donors. Every discovery cohort repertoire had been produced on one sequencing platform. High-throughput TCR immunosequencing, statistical association of individual TCRs with disease status, and machine learning were combined to predict cytomegalovirus infection status. The later analysis used no new phenotypic data to find candidate immune exposures, relying instead on TCR beta sequences and their occurrence across donors. A later analysis re-examined previously published TCR beta repertoires from over 500 donors and added high-resolution HLA genotyping to investigate patterns of TCR occurrence. An early release that covered roughly 600 HLA-typed donors contained approximately 300 gigabases of sequencing data and around 80 million unique TCR sequences. The number of donors typed differed by locus, with 629-630 for A, B, C, DRB1 and DQB1, around 520 for DQA1, about 610 for DPA1, and some 450 for DPB1. The study used immunosequencing to profile the T cell repertoires of 666 subjects and linked those repertoires to cytomegalovirus serostatus. A later genetic analysis took genome-wide SNP genotypes for about 55% of the roughly 700 donors and used that subset as a discovery cohort. Donor age, sex, ethnicity and CMV serostatus were compiled together with the repertoire data. The study was designed to test whether signatures of past pathogen exposure could be identified by cataloging public T cell receptors. Five DR-DQ haplotypes were handled as single units for association and clustering because linkage in the cohort was strong. To decide whether each TCR beta V gene segment behaved as functional or pseudogenic, an earlier analysis of several hundred of the donors relied on high-throughput TCR beta sequencing. Class I and class II HLA loci were covered by the typing at four-digit resolution. On average, roughly 240,000 unique TCR beta nucleotide sequences were sequenced per donor among about 400 genotyped donors of the cohort, with around 19% of those sequences being non-productive. Along with the approximately 600-subject first cohort, a separate validation cohort of about 110 different subjects was used. Summary of the overall study and its limitations: In a later analysis, HLA-associated TCR beta chains were found to be more clonally expanded and to have lower generation probabilities than equally common non-associated chains. The authors suggested that the approach could potentially be generalized to other disease states and immunological phenotypes. The presence/absence analyses assumed that sequencing depth was roughly uniform across donors, and that assumption may not be true. HLA typing was unavailable for some donors at each locus, so association tests used only the typed subset. The study listed 164 TCR beta chains as associated with cytomegalovirus. While some public TCRs were present in many individuals, most TCR sequences turned up only very rarely across donors. In a later analysis, TCR association rates were found to vary across HLA loci, with the most associated TCRs seen for DRB1 alleles and the fewest for HLA-C alleles. Only TCR beta chains were sequenced in this cohort, and the absence of alpha or paired-chain data limited detectable features. Most CMV-associated TCR beta chains appeared to be HLA-restricted in a later analysis, and the HLA associations seemed to be driven largely by CMV exposure. Several of the top co-occurrence clusters appeared to be linked to parvovirus B19, influenza, CMV and Epstein-Barr virus, according to a later analysis. Linkage disequilibrium might explain the correlated functional status among segregating V segments, but an unknown experimental factor could not be ruled out. Broadly in line with IMGT annotations, most TCR beta V segments showed up in productive rearrangements about 87% or about 30% of the time in an earlier analysis of 450 to 750 of the donors. A later genetic analysis reported fewer N-insertions in productive TCRs among donors in an Asian-associated ancestry cluster than the roughly 650-donor mean. A later analysis associated 16,951 TCR beta sequences with specific HLA alleles at a false discovery rate of 0.05. The classifier was reported to diagnose cytomegalovirus status with high specificity and sensitivity in both the original and validation cohorts. In a later genetic analysis, a missense DCLRE1C variant was associated with V-gene and J-gene trimming of TCR beta chains, and the association was replicated in an independent cohort. In vitro tests confirmed that a few of the cytomegalovirus-associated TCR beta chains recognize cytomegalovirus antigens. A cluster of highly shared sequence variants was judged likely to represent a technical artifact of the sequencing pipeline. A further reported finding was that TCR beta sequences accurately predicted the HLA-A and HLA-B alleles for most subjects in the first cohort. The earlier analysis of 587 of the donors excluded 15 to 20 rarely observed V segments, including chromosome 9 orphons, because counts were too low. The 87-base-pair reads could not distinguish some IMGT-functional V segments, including TRBV6-2 and TRBV6-3, so those segments were excluded. Assigning TCR associations to individual alleles was difficult when HLA alleles, especially DR and DQ, strongly co-occurred. For the cohort, immune exposure information was limited to CMV serostatus.

To note about this clone: Its antigen is currently not known.

The cohort consisted of 666 healthy bone marrow donors. Cohort members were all nominally healthy when sampled, although unrecorded immune exposures were likely present. The donor tested CMV seronegative and was one of the 352 seronegative cohort members. Every donor gave a peripheral blood sample, and the peripheral blood mononuclear cells from that sample were used for TCR beta sequencing. The Qiagen DNeasy Blood Extraction Kit was used to extract genomic DNA from the blood cell samples. Germline trimming: 4 bases from V, 4 bases from J; junction bases outside gene matches: 6. The germline V gene provides CDR1 ENHRY and CDR2 SYGVKD. CDR3 length: 14 amino acids, cysteine to phenylalanine. This entry keeps only the CDR3 DNA: 42 bases, framed from base 1. Library method: the immunoSEQ multiplex PCR assay. The multiplex PCR relied on a mix of 60 forward primers for TCR Vbeta segments and 13 reverse primers for TCR Jbeta segments. A multiplex PCR assay on genomic DNA amplified the CDR3 region of rearranged TCR beta genes. The Illumina HiSeq System was used to sequence the amplified TCR beta libraries as 87-base-pair reads. The study's own analysis went as follows. A later analysis tallied 70 million to 100 million unique TCR beta chains across the roughly 610 repertoires, and around 12 million of those chains were shared by two or more donors. Raw reads were error-corrected and collapsed into unique sequences with a nearest-neighbor algorithm that merged closely related sequences to remove PCR and sequencing errors. CDR3 sequences were aligned to IMGT reference sequences to assign V, D and J gene segments. For a sequence to be retained, a match of at least six nucleotides to both a V gene segment and a J gene segment was required. Rearrangements were classified as productive when the CDR3 lacked stop codons and remained in frame with V and J, and all other rearrangements were classified as non-productive. CDR3 was defined by IMGT convention, running from the second conserved V-encoded cysteine to the conserved J-encoded phenylalanine. The earlier analysis of some 540 of the donors excluded any sequence lacking an unambiguous match to a single V gene segment. An earlier analysis of several hundred of the donors called V segments functional above 56.7% productive rearrangements and segregating when the between-donor standard deviation exceeded 5%. To diagnose cytomegalovirus status from the catalog of TCR beta chain sequences, a statistical classification framework was built. V and J gene assignment, in a later analysis, came from comparing TCR nucleotide sequences with IMGT/GENE-DB human TR gene sequences. Using the TCRdist pipeline, a later analysis assigned CDR3 sequences along with most-parsimonious VDJ recombination scenarios. In a later analysis, each TCR beta chain was defined by its CDR3 amino acid sequence together with its V-gene family, and reads lacking a unique V-gene family were excluded. In a later analysis, fewer than 650 highly shared, low-generation-probability nucleotide sequences were removed to address suspected cross-contamination and a sequencing artifact. For each public chain, a later analysis derived a clonal expansion index from normalized ranks of inferred template counts within each repertoire. In a later analysis, generation probabilities were computed using a VDJ recombination model fitted to out-of-frame rearrangements, and the results were checked against IGoR. A later analysis scored TCR-TCR, TCR-HLA and TCR-CMV co-occurrence with hypergeometric tests, applying a repertoire-size bias correction to TCR pairs. To estimate false discovery rates, a later analysis permuted the HLA or CMV assignments 20 times. In a later analysis, co-occurring TCRs were grouped using DBSCAN, with TCRdist sequence similarity added in when clustering inside HLA-allele-positive subsets. Repertoires with fewer than 30,000 or more than 120,000 public chains were left out of co-occurrence clustering, as were about 5 repertoires with anomalous nucleotide sharing. As stored in TCRdb, this immuneACCESS dataset retains in-frame rearrangements with V and J assigned. A fraction of the clones does not appear; measured against another copy, unresolved V genes explain less than half of the discrepancy, and the remainder lacks a known reason. For V, J and clone size, that table is used; D and trimming come from the DNA. The sample's clone listing holds about 160,000 clones. The biggest ten clones account for roughly 1.6% of the sample.

The source material was PBMCs. The sequence came from a woman in her fifties or sixties in good health and CMV-seronegative. In this chain, TRBV10-3 is recombined with TRBJ2-7; TRBD1 matches 8 bases in the middle. The DNA reads as follows: TGTGCCATCAGTGTAGCAGGGGGCGCGTACGAGCAGTACTTC. Translated, it reads CAISVAGGAYEQYF.